These T cell receptor beta chains were read from a single sample in a study of graft-versus-host responses after intestinal transplantation. Only in-frame clones appear in the TCRdb table, and some are missing; sequencing was by immunoSEQ multiplex PCR. This sample has some 87,000 clones, with around 90% found just once. No cognate antigen is known for these TCRs. The sequences come from unstimulated CD4+ T cells sorted from spleen or lymph node cells, collected before intestinal transplant. The receptor source for this set is a human donor who received an intestinal transplant. Both conserved end residues are part of each CDR3. D genes are given only for firm matches. Expanded clones are given a class, and other clones once, few, many or no size at all.

TRBJ1-2	-	-	TRBV9	TGTGCCAGCAGCGGGGGACCTACTAACTATGGCTACACCTTC	CASSGGPTNYGYTF
TRBJ1-4	-	-	TRBV18	TGTGCCAGCTCACCATGGCCGGTGGCAACTAATGAAAAACTGTTTTTT	CASSPWPVATNEKLFF
TRBJ1-1	-	-	TRBV18	TGTGCCAGCTCATCGGGACAGAACACTGAAGCTTTCTTT	CASSSGQNTEAFF
TRBJ2-4	-	-	TRBV28	TGTGCCAGCACTTACTCAGGGGAGGCCAAAAACATTCAGTACTTC	CASTYSGEAKNIQYF
TRBJ2-5	-	-	TRBV2	TGTGCCAGCTGGAGGGGGGAAGAGACCCAGTACTTC	CASWRGEETQYF
TRBJ1-5	TRBD1	-	TRBV29-1	TGCAGCGTTGAACAGGGGGCAGGGCAGCCCCAGCATTTT	CSVEQGAGQPQHF
TRBJ2-5	-	-	TRBV11-2	TGTGCCAGCAGCTTTGCCGGGGGCGAGACCCAGTACTTC	CASSFAGGETQYF
TRBJ2-1	TRBD2	-	TRBV5-1	TGCGCCAGCAGCTTTACTAGCGGGACCTACAATGAGCAGTTCTTC	CASSFTSGTYNEQFF
TRBJ1-2	-	-	TRBV7-9	TGTGCCAGCAGCCCTTCTCAGGCGCGGAACTATGGCTACACCTTC	CASSPSQARNYGYTF
TRBJ2-7	TRBD1	-	TRBV5-1	TGCGCCAGCAGCCTGGACAGGGGGTTCGGCGAGCAGTACTTC	CASSLDRGFGEQYF
TRBJ2-1	-	-	TRBV6-5	TGTGCCAGCAGTCGGAGTCGGATGGGTGAGCAGTTCTTC	CASSRSRMGEQFF
TRBJ2-1	-	-	TRBV2	TGTGCCAGCAGTGGGGCAGGGCCGAGCTCCTACAATGAGCAGTTCTTC	CASSGAGPSSYNEQFF
TRBJ2-7	TRBD2	medium-sized	TRBV7-9	TGTGCCAGCAGCTTACTCGGCCTAGCGGGGGCCGAGCAGTACTTC	CASSLLGLAGAEQYF
TRBJ1-4	TRBD1	few	TRBV30	TGTGCCTGGAGCCCGGGACAGCCAAATGAAAAACTGTTTTTT	CAWSPGQPNEKLFF
TRBJ1-1	-	-	TRBV6-6	TGTGCCAGCAGTTACAGGGGGTGGAACACTGAAGCTTTCTTT	CASSYRGWNTEAFF
TRBJ2-1	-	-	TRBV7-6	TGTGCCAGCAGCGCACCGACGACTAGGAATGAGCAGTTCTTC	CASSAPTTRNEQFF
TRBJ1-3	-	-	TRBV5-1	TGCGCCAGCAGCTTGGGCAGTTCGAGCTCTGGAAACACCATATATTTT	CASSLGSSSSGNTIYF
TRBJ1-1	TRBD1	-	TRBV5-1	TGCGCCAGCAGCTTGGGACCCGGACAGGGGAACACTGAAGCTTTCTTT	CASSLGPGQGNTEAFF
TRBJ1-2	-	-	TRBV2	TGTGCCAGCAGTGGAATCTATGGCTACACCTTC	CASSGIYGYTF
TRBJ2-4	-	-	TRBV18	TGTGCCAGCTCACCTTTACAGAAAAACATTCAGTACTTC	CASSPLQKNIQYF
TRBJ2-6	TRBD1	-	TRBV5-4	TGTGCCAGCAGCTTGGTTTACCAGGACAGGGGGCGTTTTGGGGCCAACGTCCTGACTTTC	CASSLVYQDRGRFGANVLTF
TRBJ2-3	-	-	TRBV4-1	TGCGCCAGCAGCCAAGAGGAGTTAGCGGTTAGCACAGATACGCAGTATTTT	CASSQEELAVSTDTQYF
TRBJ1-1	-	-	TRBV5-1	TGCGCCAGCAGCCTAACCACGTGGGGGACTGAAGCTTTCTTT	CASSLTTWGTEAFF
TRBJ2-5	-	-	TRBV10-1	TGCGCCAGCAGTGACCCCTCCCGGCATGAGACCCAGTACTTC	CASSDPSRHETQYF
TRBJ2-2	TRBD1	-	TRBV11-2	TGTGCCAGCAGCGCCCGACAGGGATACACCGGGGAGCTGTTTTTT	CASSARQGYTGELFF
TRBJ1-2	-	few	TRBV21-1	TGTGCCAGCAGCACGACCTCCGGGGCCGATGGCTACACCTTC	CASSTTSGADGYTF
TRBJ2-7	-	-	TRBV7-9	TGTGCCAGCAGCTTAGGCCATAGAGGGAACTCCGAGCAGTACTTC	CASSLGHRGNSEQYF
TRBJ1-5	TRBD1	-	TRBV28	TGTGCCAGCAGTTTATATCCGCGGGACAGGGGAGGGCAGCCCCAGCATTTT	CASSLYPRDRGGQPQHF
TRBJ2-7	TRBD2	once	TRBV2	TGTGCCAGCAGCCGACTAGCGGGAGCCATATCCTACGAGCAGTACTTC	CASSRLAGAISYEQYF
TRBJ1-2	-	-	TRBV5-1	TGCGCCAGCAGCTTGGTTGGGGGCCAGGACTATGGCTACACCTTC	CASSLVGGQDYGYTF
TRBJ2-1	-	once	TRBV2	TGTGCCACCCAGTACCACAATGAGCAGTTCTTC	CATQYHNEQFF
TRBJ2-3	-	-	TRBV5-4	TGTGCCAGCAGCACCCCCGGACTACCCACAGATACGCAGTATTTT	CASSTPGLPTDTQYF
TRBJ2-3	-	few	TRBV27	TGTGCCAGCAGTCGACCGGGCCTCACAGATACGCAGTATTTT	CASSRPGLTDTQYF
TRBJ1-4	-	-	TRBV18	TGTGCCAGCTCACCAAGGGGACCGACATCAACTAATGAAAAACTGTTTTTT	CASSPRGPTSTNEKLFF
TRBJ1-2	TRBD1	-	TRBV13	TGTGCCAGCAGCTTGAAAGGGACAGGGGCTGACTATGGCTACACCTTC	CASSLKGTGADYGYTF
TRBJ2-3	TRBD2	-	TRBV2	TGTGCCAGCTACCTGGGAGGGCCGATACAATCCTTCACAGATACGCAGTATTTT	CASYLGGPIQSFTDTQYF